These T cell receptor beta chains were read from a single sample in a study of blood T cell repertoires in COVID-19. Data came from immunoSEQ multiplex PCR; TCRdb stores just in-frame clones and leaves some out. Of 400,000 or so clones listed, 88% were seen once; the top ten hold roughly 1.9%. The sequenced sample consisted of PBMCs or T cells enriched from blood (not recorded which). The receptors derive from a middle-aged woman with acute COVID-19. CDR3s include the opening cysteine and the closing phenylalanine or tryptophan. The order of the fields is V gene, J gene, clone size, D gene, CDR3 DNA, CDR3 protein. The D gene is left open where the match is weak. Where a row states a size, it is once, few, many or the class of an expanded clone; other rows omit it.

TRBV5-1,TRBJ1-2,NA,TRBD1,TGCGCCAGCAGCACCGACAGGGTGGGTGGCTACACCTTC,CASSTDRVGGYTF
TRBV5-1,TRBJ1-6,NA,TRBD1,TGCGCCAGCAGCTTGGGCCCTGGACAGGGCGGATCACCCCTCCACTTT,CASSLGPGQGGSPLHF
TRBV5-1,TRBJ2-5,few,TRBD2,TGCGCCAGCAGCAAACGGACTAGCGGGGGAGAGACCCAGTACTTC,CASSKRTSGGETQYF
TRBV5-1,TRBJ1-1,NA,TRBD1,TGCGCCAGCAGCGTCGACAGGGGGGGAAACACTGAAGCTTTCTTT,CASSVDRGGNTEAFF
TRBV5-1,TRBJ2-3,NA,NA,TGCGCCAGCAGCCACCCTCAGGCTGGCCCCACCTTGCAGTATTTT,CASSHPQAGPTLQYF
TRBV7-7,TRBJ2-7,NA,TRBD1,TGTGCCAGCAGCTCCGGGACAGGGATTTCCTACGAGCAGTACTTC,CASSSGTGISYEQYF
TRBV7-2,TRBJ1-6,NA,TRBD1,TGTGCCAGCAGCTTAGGTGGGACAGGGGTAAATTCACCCCTCCACTTT,CASSLGGTGVNSPLHF
TRBV3-1/TRBV3-2,TRBJ2-1,NA,NA,TGTGCCAGCAGCCAAAGGACTTCCGTTGCGGAGCAGTTCTTC,CASSQRTSVAEQFF
TRBV7-2,TRBJ1-1,NA,NA,TGTGCCAGCAGCTTCCCAGGGAACACTGAAGCTTTCTTT,CASSFPGNTEAFF
TRBV6-5,TRBJ2-5,NA,TRBD1,TGTGCCAGCAGTTACTCTGGGTCCCCAGGGGGAGAGACCCAGTACTTC,CASSYSGSPGGETQYF
TRBV6-5,TRBJ1-2,NA,NA,TGTGCCAGCAGTTACTCGGGGGGGCCTAACTATGGCTACACCTTC,CASSYSGGPNYGYTF
TRBV2,TRBJ2-5,NA,NA,TGTGCCACCTTTAAGGCGGGGACCCAGTACTTC,CATFKAGTQYF
TRBV20-1,TRBJ1-3,NA,NA,TGCAGTGCTAGTTCGGGAAAACACACCATATATTTT,CSASSGKHTIYF
TRBV24-1,TRBJ2-6,NA,NA,TGTGCCACCAGTGATTCCAGGCCTTCTGGGGCCAACGTCCTGACTTTC,CATSDSRPSGANVLTF
TRBV7-8,TRBJ2-6,NA,TRBD1,TGTGCCAGCCCCCCGGACAGGGACCCTGGGGCCAACGTCCTGACTTTC,CASPPDRDPGANVLTF
TRBV27,TRBJ2-3,NA,TRBD1,TGTGCCAGCAGTTCCATGGGACAGGGTGGAGATACGCAGTATTTT,CASSSMGQGGDTQYF
TRBV7-2,TRBJ1-3,NA,NA,TGTGCCAGCCAGGGCCGGGACACCATATATTTT,CASQGRDTIYF
TRBV25-1,TRBJ1-2,once,TRBD1,TGTGCCAGCAGGGGGGCCGGGACAGCCTATGGCTACACCTTC,CASRGAGTAYGYTF
TRBV19,TRBJ1-4,NA,NA,TGTGCCAGTAGTACCGACAGAGCAACTAATGAAAAACTGTTTTTT,CASSTDRATNEKLFF
TRBV5-1,TRBJ2-3,NA,TRBD1,TGCGCCAGCAGCTTGAGGTGGACAGGGGTGGATACGCAGTATTTT,CASSLRWTGVDTQYF
TRBV5-5,TRBJ2-7,few,NA,TGTGCCAGCAGCTTGGCTGCCGGGGACGAGCAGTACTTC,CASSLAAGDEQYF
TRBV18,TRBJ1-2,NA,NA,TGTGCCAGCTCACCTTCAAACGGGGGGACCTTTAGGGGCTACACCTTC,CASSPSNGGTFRGYTF
TRBV5-1,TRBJ2-5,NA,NA,TGCGCCAGCCGCTCTGGCGTGCAGACAGCCGGTGAGACCCAGTACTTC,CASRSGVQTAGETQYF
TRBV6-5,TRBJ1-2,NA,NA,TGTGCCAGCAGCGGGAGCGTATATGGCTACACCTTC,CASSGSVYGYTF
TRBV9,TRBJ2-5,NA,NA,TGTGCCAGCAGCGTAGCCGAATACAGCCAAGAGACCCAGTACTTC,CASSVAEYSQETQYF
TRBV29-1,TRBJ1-1,NA,NA,TGCAGCGTTTACGGCGGCTTGAACACTGAAGCTTTCTTT,CSVYGGLNTEAFF
TRBV3-1/TRBV3-2,TRBJ2-5,NA,NA,TGTGCCAGCAGCCAAGCTTTGGAGACCCAGTACTTC,CASSQALETQYF
TRBV5-1,TRBJ2-7,NA,TRBD2,TGCGCCAGCAGCACTAGCGGGGGGAGCGAGCAGTACTTC,CASSTSGGSEQYF
TRBV18,TRBJ1-1,NA,NA,TGTGCCAGCTCACCCGTCACGGGGGGGAGCACTGAAGCTTTCTTT,CASSPVTGGSTEAFF
TRBV6-1,TRBJ1-2,NA,NA,TGTGCCAGCAGTGAAGGACAAATAGAGGGCTACACCTTC,CASSEGQIEGYTF
TRBV5-6,TRBJ1-2,NA,NA,TGTGCCAGCAGCTTGAGTTATCCGGGGTGGGAGAAAGGCTACACCTTC,CASSLSYPGWEKGYTF
TRBV4-1,TRBJ2-1,NA,NA,TGCGCCAGCAGCCAAGTCAGCGATGAGCAGTTCTTC,CASSQVSDEQFF
TRBV30,TRBJ1-1,NA,NA,TGTGCCTGGAGTTCCTCCATCGGGGACACTGAAGCTTTCTTT,CAWSSSIGDTEAFF
TRBV5-1,TRBJ1-2,NA,TRBD1,TGCGCCAGCAGCTCTGACAGGGCTTATGGCTACACCTTC,CASSSDRAYGYTF
TRBV5-1,TRBJ2-7,once,TRBD2,TGCGCCAGCAGCCTCACGGGGGGGGACCACGAGCAGTACTTC,CASSLTGGDHEQYF
TRBV19,TRBJ1-1,NA,TRBD1,TGTGCCAGTAGTATACAGGGGGCCACTGAAGCTTTCTTT,CASSIQGATEAFF
TRBV10-3,TRBJ1-1,NA,NA,TGTGCCACTGGGACTCTCGAGGCCGCTGAAGCTTTCTTT,CATGTLEAAEAFF
TRBV9,TRBJ1-6,NA,NA,TGTGCCAGCAGCGCGAAGTACAGGGATAATTCACCCCTCCACTTT,CASSAKYRDNSPLHF
TRBV18,TRBJ2-2,NA,TRBD2,TGTGCCAGCTCACCCCGGACTAGCCTGAACACCGGGGAGCTGTTTTTT,CASSPRTSLNTGELFF
TRBV7-8,TRBJ2-2,NA,TRBD1,TGTGCCAGCAGCTTTCGGGGACAGGGCTACACCGGGGAGCTGTTTTTT,CASSFRGQGYTGELFF
TRBV10-1,TRBJ2-5,NA,NA,TGCGCCAGCAGTGAGTCTGCGGGGATGGAGACCCAGTACTTC,CASSESAGMETQYF
TRBV10-3,TRBJ1-2,NA,NA,TGTGCCATCAGTGAGGCAGACTTATATGGCTACACCTTC,CAISEADLYGYTF
TRBV13,TRBJ2-1,NA,TRBD2,TGTGCCAGCAGGACCCGGGGGGGTAAATACAATGAGCAGTTCTTC,CASRTRGGKYNEQFF
TRBV6-5,TRBJ2-3,NA,TRBD2,TGTGCCAGCAGTTACGATAGCGGGGCGGGGACAGATACGCAGTATTTT,CASSYDSGAGTDTQYF
TRBV5-1,TRBJ1-4,NA,TRBD1,TGCGCCAGCAGCTTTGGGACAGCAACTAATGAAAAACTGTTTTTT,CASSFGTATNEKLFF
TRBV19,TRBJ2-5,NA,TRBD1,TGTGCCAGTAGTATTGGCCCCCAGGGGGCTTGGGTAGAGACCCAGTACTTC,CASSIGPQGAWVETQYF
TRBV19,TRBJ1-6,once,TRBD1,TGTGCCAGTAGTACTTCCGGGACAGGCGATTCACCCCTCCACTTT,CASSTSGTGDSPLHF
TRBV19,TRBJ1-5,NA,TRBD1,TGTGCCAGTAGTCTACAGGGGGACAATCAGCCCCAGCATTTT,CASSLQGDNQPQHF
TRBV18,TRBJ1-6,NA,NA,TGTGCCAGCTCACCGATCCCCGGACAGCTTAATTCACCCCTCCACTTT,CASSPIPGQLNSPLHF
TRBV5-6,TRBJ1-1,NA,TRBD1,TGTGCCAGCGAACGACAGGGGACTGAAGCTTTCTTT,CASERQGTEAFF
TRBV11-2,TRBJ1-6,NA,NA,TGTGCCAGCAGCTCCTCACAGGGTGCCTATAATTCACCCCTCCACTTT,CASSSSQGAYNSPLHF